This T cell receptor (beta chain) was found in a study of blood T cell repertoires in COVID-19. Study in general: The samples span acute and convalescent COVID-19 from the United States, Italy and Spain. PBMCs, B-cell-depleted T cells, or T cells were the source of the cDNA or gDNA that made up the material.

Seattle cases were enrolled at active infection and followed longitudinally. Authors' methods: Cell counts per sample came from amplifying reference gene primers. Produced via immunoSEQ multiplex PCR; TCRdb's table is partial and in-frame only. The DNA was the basis for D and trimming; V, J and clone size are from that table. The table has 140,000 to 150,000 clones, about four fifths seen once. The sequenced sample was peripheral blood. The TCR was taken from a man younger than 45 with COVID-19, enrolled during active disease.

The CDR3, as DNA: TGTGCCAGCAGTGCACAGGGGGATTACGAGCAGTACTTC. The encoded protein is CASSAQGDYEQYF. The chain is built from TRBV28 and TRBJ2-7; 8 bases line up with TRBD1. Per the germline V gene, CDR1 is MDHEN and CDR2 is SYDVKM. V shed 5 bases, J shed 4 bases, and the junction held 4 bases outside the gene matches. The CDR3 length is 13 residues. The whole variable domain, filled in from reference TRBV28 and TRBJ2-7, reads DVKVTQSSRYLVKRTGEKVFLECVQDMDHENMFWYRQDPGLGLRLIYFSYDVKMKEKGDIPEGYSVSREKKERFSLILESASTNQTSMYLCASSAQGDYEQYFGPGTRLTVT.